This passage covers 31 T cell receptor beta chains from one sample sequenced in a study of cytomegalovirus exposure and HLA in healthy donors. The study ran its PCR with 60 Vbeta and 13 Jbeta primers. The method was immunoSEQ multiplex PCR; TCRdb's version includes in-frame clones alone and lacks a portion of them. The sample shows a few hundred thousand clones, approximately 80% of them seen only once. The sequencing input was PBMCs. The source of these receptors is a girl aged 5 to 17 in good health and CMV-seronegative.

The chain combines TRBV5-1 with TRBJ2-1; 12 bases fit TRBD2. The CDR3 is 17 residues long. V lost 0 bases and J lost 8; bases outside the gene matches: 9. The V gene's germline CDR1 is SGHRS and CDR2 YFSETQ. The DNA of the CDR3 is TGCGCCAGCAGCTTGGGTGGCCTAGCGGGAGGGAAGGATGAGCAGTTCTTC. The encoded protein is CASSLGGLAGGKDEQFF.

The chain recombines TRBV5-8 with TRBJ2-5; possibly TRBD1 for D (6 bases). The J call may be faulty, since TRBJ2-7 better matches the DNA end. The CDR3 consists of 13 residues. Germline CDR1 and CDR2: SGHTS and YDEGEE. The DNA of the CDR3 is TGTGCCAGCAGCAAATACAGGGTCGCCGAGCAGTACTTC. Its protein product is CASSKYRVAEQYF.

The chain carries TRBV9 and TRBJ2-7; D is possibly TRBD2 (5 bases). V was cut by 4 bases and J by 4 bases, with 15 bases left in between. The germline V gene has CDR1 SGDLS and CDR2 YYNGEE. The CDR3 totals 14 residues. The CDR3, as DNA: TGTGCCAGCAGCATCTCGGGGTTCGGTTACGAGCAGTACTTC. Translating gives CASSISGFGYEQYF. Using reference TRBV9 and TRBJ2-7 for the parts outside the CDR3, the full variable domain is DSGVTQTPKHLITATGQRVTLRCSPRSGDLSVYWYQQSLDQGLQFLIQYYNGEERAKGNILERFSAQQFPDLHSELNLSSLELGDSALYFCASSISGFGYEQYFGPGTRLTVT.

This chain uses TRBV5-1 with TRBJ1-1; D is possibly TRBD1 (6 bases). Trimming shortened V by 4 bases and J by 5 bases, and 18 bases separated the two germline ends. This CDR3 is built from 15 residues. The germline CDR1 and CDR2 sequences are SGHRS and YFSETQ. Here the CDR3 DNA reads TGCGCCAGCAGCGAGGGGGGGGGTGGTCGGACTGAAGCTTTCTTT. Amino acids: CASSEGGGGRTEAFF.

CDR3 sequence reads: CATSRDLAGGLNTEAFF. The CDR3 DNA reads as TGTGCCACCAGCAGAGATCTGGCAGGGGGCCTCAACACTGAAGCTTTCTTT. The rearrangement uses TRBV15 and TRBJ1-1; TRBD1 aligns across 8 bases. The CDR3 has 17 amino acids. Trimming took 0 bases from V and 2 from J; bases not matched to a gene: 8. CDR1 LNHNV and CDR2 YYDKDF come from the germline V gene (reference sequence).

This sequence joins TRBV11-2 and TRBJ1-4; 8 bases are a match to TRBD1. Germline CDR1 and CDR2: SGHAT and FQNNGV. The CDR3 runs to 17 residues. V lost 0 bases, J lost 8 bases, and 11 bases stayed unmatched. CDR3 nucleotide sequence: TGTGCCAGCAGCTTAGATGGAAGGACAGGGTTTAGGGAAAAACTGTTTTTT. Translation gives CASSLDGRTGFREKLFF.

The chain carries TRBV7-2 and TRBJ2-7; D remains unclear. CDR1 and CDR2 from the germline V gene are SGHTA and FQGNSA. This CDR3 has 13 residues. The V and J ends lost 1 base and 3 bases respectively, with 7 bases between them. The DNA for the CDR3 is TGTGCCAGCAGCTTAGTGGCTAGCTACGAGCAGTACTTC. This gives the protein CASSLVASYEQYF.

This sequence joins TRBV6-5 and TRBJ2-5, with TRBD1 matching 7 bases. V lost 6 bases, J lost 2 bases, and 6 bases stayed unmatched. Per germline, CDR1 MNHEY and CDR2 SVGAGI. CDR3 length equals 14 residues. CDR3 residues: CASRRGQLQETQYF. The CDR3 region has the DNA TGTGCCAGCAGACGGGGACAGCTTCAAGAGACCCAGTACTTC.

This clone was seen just once. The chain has TRBV19 and TRBJ2-3; D remains ambiguous. V lost 3 bases and J 4 bases, leaving 5 bases between the germline ends. The V gene's germline CDR1 is LNHDA and CDR2 SQIVND (reference sequence). This CDR3 is built from 12 residues. CDR3 nucleotide sequence: TGTGCCAGTAGTATTGCGGCAGATACGCAGTATTTT. It specifies CASSIAADTQYF.

This chain connects TRBV7-9 to TRBJ2-5; 8 positions match TRBD1. The CDR3 is 14 amino acids. The junction had 3 bases not matched to a gene; V was cut back by 5 bases and J by 1 base. CDR1 and CDR2 from the germline V gene are SEHNR and FQNEAQ (reference sequence). CDR3 sequence: CASSLGTGQETQYF. The CDR3 nucleotides read TGTGCCAGCAGCCTGGGGACAGGCCAAGAGACCCAGTACTTC.

The chain employs TRBV19 and TRBJ1-1; 8 bases are a match to TRBD1. Germline values: CDR1 LNHDA, CDR2 SQIVND (reference sequence). The J segment lost 1 base and the V segment lost 7 bases, leaving 11 bases of the junction unmatched. This CDR3 has 16 residues. CDR3 residues: CASTSSRTGKNTEAFF. The CDR3 nucleotides are TGTGCCAGTACCTCATCCCGGACAGGGAAGAACACTGAAGCTTTCTTT.

The chain is built from TRBV27 and TRBJ2-5; 8 bases are shared with TRBD2. The CDR3 totals 15 residues. From germline, CDR1 is MNHEY and CDR2 SMNVEV (reference sequence). V dropped 5 bases and J dropped 5; count of bases not matched to a gene: 10. The CDR3 loop is CASSPRGGPQETQYF. In nucleotides, the CDR3 is TGTGCCAGCAGTCCCCGGGGGGGCCCCCAGGAGACCCAGTACTTC.

This clone turned up a few times. The V call is TRBV7-2, the J call TRBJ2-1, with 7 bases fitting TRBD2. Germline V gene data show CDR1 as SGHTA and CDR2 as FQGNSA. There are 16 residues in the CDR3. V dropped 5 bases and J dropped 8; count of bases not matched to a gene: 15. Here the CDR3 reads CASSPASAGPPYEQFF. CDR3 DNA: TGTGCCAGCAGCCCCGCTTCAGCGGGGCCTCCATATGAGCAGTTCTTC.

The chain combines TRBV30 with TRBJ1-2, with TRBD1 matching 7 bases. The junction had 8 bases not matched to a gene; V was cut back by 7 bases and J by 6 bases. The CDR3 runs 12 residues. Germline lookup yields CDR1 GTSNPN and CDR2 SVGIG (reference sequence). CDR3 region: CASQTGENGYTF. In DNA form, the CDR3 reads TGTGCCTCCCAAACAGGGGAAAATGGCTACACCTTC.

This rearrangement joins TRBV15 to TRBJ1-5; no definite D call. Per germline, CDR1 LNHNV and CDR2 YYDKDF (reference sequence). Trimming shortened V by 1 base and J by 5 bases, and 6 bases separated the two germline ends. The CDR3 has 13 amino acids. The CDR3 nucleotides read TGTGCCACCAGCAGAGGGGCTCATCAGCCCCAGCATTTT. Translating it yields CATSRGAHQPQHF. The variable domain in full, completed from reference TRBV15 and TRBJ1-5, reads DAMVIQNPRYQVTQFGKPVTLSCSQTLNHNVMYWYQQKSSQAPKLLFHYYDKDFNNEADTPDNFQSRRPNTSFCFLDIRSPGLGDTAMYLCATSRGAHQPQHFGDGTRLSIL.

The chain uses TRBV28 and TRBJ1-2; TRBD1 matches 7 bases. From germline, CDR1 is MDHEN and CDR2 SYDVKM. The CDR3 totals 15 residues. J was trimmed by 4 bases and V by 3 bases; bases with no gene match: 8. The CDR3 DNA follows: TGTGCCAGCAGTTTGCGGATGACAGGGACCTATGGCTACACCTTC. It encodes CASSLRMTGTYGYTF.

The chain has TRBV28 and TRBJ2-7, with 7 bases identical to TRBD2. The CDR3 runs to 16 residues. Per the germline V gene, CDR1 is MDHEN and CDR2 is SYDVKM. V gave up 5 bases and J gave up 0 bases; unmatched junction bases: 10. The CDR3 loop reads CASSPGVSGFSYEQYF. The CDR3 DNA sequence: TGTGCCAGCAGTCCCGGCGTTAGCGGGTTCTCCTACGAGCAGTACTTC.

The V and J genes are TRBV6-1 and TRBJ2-1; 9 nucleotides align to TRBD2. The CDR3 length is 15 residues. CDR1 MNHNS and CDR2 SASEGT come from the germline V gene. The V and J ends lost 10 bases and 6 bases, in that order; junction bases with no gene match: 13. The CDR3 nucleotides are TGTGCCACAACCTCCCGGCGGGGGGGCATCAATGAGCAGTTCTTC. It codes for CATTSRRGGINEQFF.

V usage is TRBV29-1 and J usage is TRBJ1-2, with 8 nucleotides matching TRBD1. The trim removed 5 bases at V and 5 bases at J, leaving 4 bases unmatched. The CDR3 consists of 12 residues. Germline-derived CDR1 and CDR2 are SQVTM and ANQGSEA. CDR3 in DNA: TGCAGCGTTTCAGGGGGCGCGTATGGCTACACCTTC. The encoded protein is CSVSGGAYGYTF.

The chain joins TRBV28 to TRBJ2-7, with TRBD1 matching over 9 bases. The CDR3 has 15 amino acids. Germline V gives CDR1 MDHEN, CDR2 SYDVKM. J gave up 4 bases and V 7 bases, and 11 bases lay outside the gene matches. The CDR3 DNA reads as TGTGCCAGCACCCAAGGGGGGACAGGGTATTACGAGCAGTACTTC. Translation gives CASTQGGTGYYEQYF.

The chain couples TRBV12-5 to TRBJ1-2; TRBD1 aligns across 7 bases. Unmatched junction bases numbered 6, after V lost 9 bases and J lost 2 bases. The CDR3 totals 13 residues. Per the germline V gene, CDR1 is LGHNT and CDR2 is FRNRAP. The CDR3 protein is CASWTGLNYGYTF. CDR3 sequence (DNA): TGTGCTAGCTGGACAGGACTGAACTATGGCTACACCTTC. Supplemented by reference TRBV12-5 and TRBJ1-2, the full variable domain reads DARVTQTPRHKVTEMGQEVTMRCQPILGHNTVFWYRQTMMQGLELLAYFRNRAPLDDSGMPKDRFSAEMPDATLATLKIQPSEPRDSAVYFCASWTGLNYGYTFGSGTRLTVV.

This chain connects TRBV28 to TRBJ2-1; TRBD2 matches 13 bases. The ends lost 4 bases at V and 6 bases at J; junction bases unmatched: 6. CDR1 is MDHEN, CDR2 SYDVKM, per germline. This CDR3 is built from 16 residues. Here the CDR3 DNA reads TGTGCCAGCAGTTCCTACGGGACTAGCGGGACCAATGAGCAGTTCTTC. Translating it yields CASSSYGTSGTNEQFF.

The gene calls are TRBV29-1 and TRBJ2-7, with TRBD1 matching over 10 bases. The ends lost 5 bases at V and 3 bases at J; junction bases unmatched: 4. The CDR3 extends over 13 amino acids. The V gene's germline CDR1 is SQVTM and CDR2 ANQGSEA. CDR3 sequence (DNA): TGCAGCGTTAGACAGGGGGCGGGCTACGAGCAGTACTTC. It is translated as CSVRQGAGYEQYF.

CDR3: CASSLGGAKDTQYF. CDR3 nucleotide sequence: TGCGCCAGCAGCTTGGGGGGAGCCAAAGATACGCAGTATTTT. The gene calls are TRBV5-1 and TRBJ2-3, with D possibly TRBD2 on 5 matching bases. Germline-derived CDR1 and CDR2 are SGHRS and YFSETQ. The ends were cut back, 0 bases at V and 5 bases at J, with 10 bases in the middle. The CDR3 runs to 14 residues.

The chain couples TRBV23-1 to TRBJ2-3; D is perhaps TRBD1 (5 bases). TRBV23-1 is given ORF status, its function remaining uncertain. V was trimmed by 4 bases and J by 5 bases, leaving 19 bases between them. This CDR3 has 16 residues. The CDR3 bases are TGCGCCAGCAGTCGCAGAAGGCCAGGGCGTTTAGATACGCAGTATTTT. It yields the protein CASSRRRPGRLDTQYF.

The CDR3 sequence is CASSQQGTGHQPQHF. The CDR3 DNA is TGTGCCAGCAGCCAACAAGGGACAGGGCACCAGCCCCAGCATTTT. The chain combines TRBV6-6 with TRBJ1-5; 9 bases are a match to TRBD1. This CDR3 contains 15 residues. Germline trimming cut 6 bases from V and 7 bases from J; bases unmatched to any gene: 10. Germline V gene sequence: CDR1 MNHNY, CDR2 SVGAGI (reference sequence).

This clone was observed a handful of times. This CDR3 reads CASSLGSVSSYEQYF. Here the CDR3 DNA reads TGTGCCAGCAGCTTGGGGTCGGTGAGCTCCTACGAGCAGTACTTC. This sequence joins TRBV5-5 and TRBJ2-7; D gene ambiguous. Trimming left V 0 bases short and J 0 bases short, with 10 bases between. Per germline, CDR1 SGHKS and CDR2 YYEKEE (reference sequence). The CDR3 contains 15 residues.

The CDR3 sequence: CASSLALGGSSTDTQYF. The CDR3 bases are TGTGCCAGCAGCTTAGCGCTGGGGGGGTCTAGCACAGATACGCAGTATTTT. The J gene is TRBJ2-3, the V gene TRBV7-2, with TRBD2 identical over 7 bases. This CDR3 comprises 17 residues. V gave up 0 bases and J gave up 0 bases; unmatched junction bases: 6. CDR1 is SGHTA and CDR2 is FQGNSA in the germline V gene.

This chain uses TRBV29-1 with TRBJ2-5, with a possible D match to TRBD2 (6 bases). Germline assignment: CDR1 SQVTM and CDR2 ANQGSEA. This CDR3 is 15 amino acids long. V was clipped by 3 bases and J by 4 bases, with 18 bases between them. The CDR3 region has the DNA TGCAGCGTTGAGGAAGGGACTTCGACCCGAGAGACCCAGTACTTC. As protein: CSVEEGTSTRETQYF. The whole variable domain, filled in from reference TRBV29-1 and TRBJ2-5, reads SAVISQKPSRDICQRGTSLTIQCQVDSQVTMMFWYRQQPGQSLTLIATANQGSEATYESGFVIDKFPISRPNLTFSTLTVSNMSPEDSSIYLCSVEEGTSTRETQYFGPGTRLLVL.

The rearrangement links TRBV30 to TRBJ2-7; 7 nucleotides match TRBD2. Germline V CDR1 and CDR2: GTSNPN, SVGIG (reference sequence). V shed 4 bases, J shed 4 bases, and the junction held 13 bases outside the gene matches. There are 15 residues in the CDR3. CDR3 in amino acids: CAWTYYAGVNYEQYF. The CDR3 DNA follows: TGTGCCTGGACGTACTATGCGGGGGTGAATTACGAGCAGTACTTC. The full variable domain, with the rest looked up from reference TRBV30 and TRBJ2-7, is SQTIHQWPATLVQPVGSPLSLECTVEGTSNPNLYWYRQAAGRGLQLLFYSVGIGQISSEVPQNLSASRPQDRQFILSSKKLLLSDSGFYLCAWTYYAGVNYEQYFGPGTRLTVT.

The chain recombines TRBV11-2 with TRBJ2-7; weak D call: TRBD2 (6 bases). From germline, CDR1 is SGHAT and CDR2 FQNNGV. This CDR3 has 13 residues. Trimming left V 11 bases short and J 2 bases short, with 16 bases between. The CDR3 here is CAARRDGAYEQYF. For the CDR3, the DNA is TGTGCCGCTAGGAGGGACGGAGCCTACGAGCAGTACTTC.